The rows below give T cell receptor beta chains drawn from one sample of a study of vaccination and CD4 T cells after COVID-19. Antigens of these TCRs are unknown. One entry per CDR3 protein results from TCRdb running MiXCR on the PCR reads. The data contain tens of thousands of distinct CDR3 sequences, 35% of them singletons. The specimen comprised CD4+ T cells from blood, cultured in vitro, sampled about 7 months after SARS-CoV-2 vaccination. The receptors were sampled from a human donor who had recovered from COVID-19. CDR3s include the opening cysteine and the closing phenylalanine or tryptophan. The order of the fields is J gene, V gene, D gene, clone size, CDR3 protein, CDR3 DNA. A D gene is named only where the DNA matches it firmly. Rows may omit the clone size; those that give it use once, few, many or a size class.

TRBJ2-1	TRBV20-1	.	few	CSANRDHNEQFF	TGCAGTGCTAACAGGGACCACAATGAGCAGTTCTTC
TRBJ2-7	TRBV5-1	.	.	CASSEGGWPSYEQYF	TGCGCCAGCAGCGAGGGGGGTTGGCCTTCCTACGAGCAGTACTTC
TRBJ1-5	TRBV7-9	.	medium-sized	CASSLGSGSNQPQHF	TGTGCCAGCAGTTTGGGGTCAGGAAGCAATCAGCCCCAGCATTTT
TRBJ2-2	TRBV20-1	.	few	CSARDVSAGELFF	TGCAGTGCTAGAGACGTTTCGGCCGGGGAGCTGTTTTTT
TRBJ2-7	TRBV7-9	TRBD2	.	CASSLLRTSGPSYEQYF	TGTGCCAGCAGCTTATTGAGAACTAGCGGCCCCTCCTACGAGCAGTACTTC
TRBJ1-1	TRBV29-1	TRBD1	.	CSVEPGQRDTEAFF	TGCAGCGTAGAACCGGGACAGCGAGACACTGAAGCTTTCTTT
TRBJ2-5	TRBV2	TRBD2	.	CASSSGSRSVETQYF	TGTGCCAGCAGTAGCGGGAGCCGCTCGGTAGAGACCCAGTACTTC
TRBJ2-5	TRBV7-2	.	.	CASSLVGVGLETQYF	TGTGCCAGCAGCTTAGTTGGAGTGGGGCTAGAGACCCAGTACTTC
TRBJ2-5	TRBV20-1	.	few	CSAKSALQTQYF	TGCAGTGCTAAGTCTGCGTTGCAGACCCAGTACTTC
TRBJ2-3	TRBV5-8	.	once	CASSLADTQYF	TGTGCCAGCAGCCTAGCAGATACGCAGTATTTT
TRBJ2-2	TRBV7-6	.	few	CASSPTSLVGELFF	TGTGCCAGCAGCCCGACTAGTTTGGTCGGGGAGCTGTTTTTT
TRBJ1-6	TRBV6-1	.	few	CASSSGGRLRNSPLHF	TGTGCCAGCAGCTCGGGGGGCCGCCTGAGAAATTCACCCCTCCACTTT
TRBJ1-2	TRBV7-2	TRBD1	.	CASSTDRGYGYTF	TGTGCCAGCAGCACGGACAGGGGCTATGGCTACACCTTC
TRBJ2-1	TRBV1	.	.	CTSSSSADQYNEQFF	.
TRBJ1-5	TRBV20-1	.	.	CSAREGHQPQHF	TGCAGTGCTAGAGAGGGGCATCAGCCCCAGCATTTT
TRBJ1-5	TRBV10-1	.	few	CASSESGLRWGLQPQHF	TGCGCCAGCAGTGAGTCGGGGCTAAGATGGGGGCTTCAGCCCCAGCATTTT
TRBJ1-1	TRBV18	.	.	CASSPPGGSTEAFF	TGTGCCAGCTCACCACCCGGGGGGAGCACTGAAGCTTTCTTT
TRBJ2-1	TRBV11-3	.	.	CASSLNSYNEQFF	TGTGCCAGCAGCTTAAACTCCTACAATGAGCAGTTCTTC
TRBJ2-2	TRBV20-1	.	.	CSAPRTDHTGELFF	TGCAGTGCTCCACGGACAGATCACACCGGGGAGCTGTTTTTT
TRBJ1-1	TRBV6-1	.	.	CASRDQNEGTEAFF	TGTGCCAGCAGAGATCAAAATGAGGGCACTGAAGCTTTCTTT
TRBJ1-5	TRBV29-1	TRBD1	medium-sized	CSVEMDRVGNQPQHF	TGCAGCGTGGAGATGGACAGGGTTGGCAATCAGCCCCAGCATTTT
TRBJ1-3	TRBV27	.	.	CASRTRAGNTIYF	TGTGCCAGCAGAACCAGGGCTGGAAACACCATATATTTT
TRBJ2-7	TRBV7-2	TRBD2	few	CASSTRTSGSQLEQYF	TGTGCCAGCAGCACACGGACTAGCGGGAGTCAGCTCGAGCAGTACTTC
TRBJ2-5	TRBV7-3	.	.	CASSTTARETQYF	TGTGCCAGCAGCACGACTGCCCGGGAGACCCAGTACTTC
TRBJ2-3	TRBV20-1	.	few	CSASGGTDTQYF	TGCAGTGCTAGCGGAGGCACAGATACGCAGTATTTT
TRBJ1-1	TRBV6-5	.	.	CASSYGGGRNTEAFF	TGTGCCAGCAGTTACGGGGGCGGACGAAACACTGAAGCTTTCTTT
TRBJ2-5	TRBV6-1	.	few	CASKGAFLRETQYF	TGTGCCAGCAAAGGGGCGTTTCTTCGAGAGACCCAGTACTTC
TRBJ2-3	TRBV7-8	TRBD2	few	CASSDSGRADTQYF	TGTGCCAGCAGCGATAGCGGGAGAGCAGATACGCAGTATTTT
TRBJ1-6	TRBV27	TRBD1	few	CASSPQGAGSPLHF	TGTGCCAGCAGTCCCCAGGGGGCTGGTTCACCCCTCCACTTT
TRBJ1-2	TRBV20-1	TRBD1	.	CSARSSGGTGDYGYTF	TGCAGTGCTAGATCGTCGGGGGGGACAGGGGACTATGGCTACACCTTC
TRBJ2-7	TRBV28	.	.	CASNSEPTYEQYF	TGTGCCAGCAACAGCGAACCAACCTACGAGCAGTACTTC
TRBJ1-1	TRBV7-8	TRBD1	few	CASSLSQGAGDTEAFF	TGTGCCAGCAGCTTATCCCAGGGGGCGGGGGACACTGAAGCTTTCTTT
TRBJ2-1	TRBV20-1	.	few	CSAGLSYNEQFF	TGCAGTGCCGGGCTCTCCTACAATGAGCAGTTCTTC
TRBJ1-5	TRBV7-3	.	few	CASSLTPNQPQHF	TGTGCCAGCAGCCTGACACCAAATCAGCCCCAGCATTTT
TRBJ2-3	TRBV15	.	few	CATSRGSVGDTQYF	TGTGCCACCAGCAGAGGCTCCGTCGGGGATACGCAGTATTTT
TRBJ2-7	TRBV6-1	.	.	CASSSDPGVEQYF	TGTGCCAGCAGCTCCGACCCGGGGGTCGAGCAGTACTTC
TRBJ1-6	TRBV27	.	.	CASSVLGGDSPLHF	TGTGCCAGCAGTGTTCTCGGCGGGGATTCACCCCTCCACTTT
TRBJ1-6	TRBV6-1	.	.	CASSPEAGRPLHF	TGTGCCAGCAGCCCAGAGGCAGGCAGGCCCCTCCACTTT
TRBJ2-3	TRBV7-9	TRBD2	few	CASGGGSTDTQYF	TGTGCCAGCGGGGGGGGGAGCACAGATACGCAGTATTTT
TRBJ2-5	TRBV7-9	.	few	CASSSRRGGAGVVETQYF	TGTGCCAGCAGCTCGCGGAGAGGGGGAGCGGGTGTAGTAGAGACCCAGTACTTC
TRBJ2-5	TRBV5-6	.	.	CASSVNSETQYF	TGTGCCAGCAGCGTGAATTCCGAGACCCAGTACTTC
TRBJ1-5	TRBV15	.	medium-sized	CATSFDINQPQHF	TGTGCCACCAGCTTTGACATTAATCAGCCCCAGCATTTT
TRBJ2-1	TRBV20-1	.	few	CSARDGRYNEQFF	TGCAGTGCTAGAGATGGGAGATACAATGAGCAGTTCTTC
TRBJ1-1	TRBV20-1	TRBD1	few	CSARTGAMNTEAFF	TGCAGTGCTAGAACAGGGGCTATGAACACTGAAGCTTTCTTT
TRBJ1-2	TRBV28	.	.	CAVIEGSYGYTF	TGTGCCGTCATTGAGGGAAGCTATGGCTACACCTTC
TRBJ1-5	TRBV27	.	.	CASSPRVQVNNQPQHF	TGTGCCAGCAGTCCTCGGGTACAGGTGAACAATCAGCCCCAGCATTTT
TRBJ2-7	TRBV20-1	.	.	CSAGSYEQYF	TGCAGTGCCGGTAGCTACGAGCAGTACTTC
TRBJ2-1	TRBV15	TRBD1	.	CATSTLSGQGPYNEQFF	TGTGCCACCAGCACATTGTCGGGACAGGGACCCTACAATGAGCAGTTCTTC
TRBJ2-5	TRBV15	TRBD2	medium-sized	CATSRPTTSGWETQYF	TGTGCCACCAGCAGACCTACGACTAGCGGCTGGGAGACCCAGTACTTC
TRBJ2-5	TRBV20-1	TRBD2	.	CSASREARQETQYF	TGCAGTGCTAGTCGGGAGGCTCGCCAAGAGACCCAGTACTTC
TRBJ2-1	TRBV7-9	TRBD2	.	CASSPPVAGDYNEQFF	TGTGCCAGCAGCCCGCCCGTAGCGGGGGACTACAATGAGCAGTTCTTC
TRBJ2-7	TRBV20-1	TRBD1	.	CSALGFLTGDFPYEQYF	TGCAGTGCGTTAGGGTTTCTTACAGGGGATTTCCCCTACGAGCAGTACTTC
TRBJ1-1	TRBV6-5	.	.	CASSLLDTTEAFF	TGTGCCAGCAGCTTACTCGACACGACTGAAGCTTTCTTT
TRBJ2-7	TRBV7-8	TRBD2	.	CASSLDSGRALALSYEQYF	TGTGCCAGCAGCTTAGACAGCGGGAGGGCCCTCGCTCTCTCCTACGAGCAGTACTTC
TRBJ2-3	TRBV7-3	TRBD1	once	CASSPWDSSTDTQYF	TGTGCCAGCAGCCCCTGGGACAGTAGCACAGATACGCAGTATTTT
TRBJ1-6	TRBV7-2	.	.	CASSMGSPLHF	TGTGCCAGCTCGATGGGTTCACCCCTCCACTTT
TRBJ2-5	TRBV15	.	.	CATSSGALGIQETQYF	TGTGCCACCAGCAGCGGAGCGCTGGGGATCCAAGAGACCCAGTACTTC
TRBJ1-5	TRBV6-2/TRBV6-3	.	few	CASSWTGSQPQHF	TGTGCCAGCAGCTGGACCGGCTCTCAGCCCCAGCATTTT
TRBJ2-5	TRBV29-1	.	.	CSVEDLKRETQYF	TGCAGCGTTGAAGATTTGAAACGAGAGACCCAGTACTTC